This is a list of T cell receptor beta chains from one sample in a study of cytomegalovirus exposure and HLA in healthy donors. Using immunoSEQ multiplex PCR, the repertoire was profiled, and TCRdb retains in-frame clones only, with some absent. The table has fewer than 200,000 clones, around nine tenths seen once. Sequencing was performed on PBMCs. The receptors shown here come from a woman in her thirties in good health and CMV-seronegative. The CDR3 runs from the conserved cysteine through the conserved F or W. A D gene is named only where the DNA matches it firmly. Size values are once, few and many counts, or a class for expanded clones, and some rows have none.

>TRBJ1-2|15|-|TRBV5-4|TRBD1
TGTGCCAGCACCCCTAGGGACAGGCCCAACTATGGCTACACCTTC
CASTPRDRPNYGYTF
>TRBJ2-7|14|-|TRBV7-8|-
TGTGCCAGCAGCTTCGGAGACAGAATCTACGAGCAGTACTTC
CASSFGDRIYEQYF
>TRBJ1-4|17|-|TRBV4-1|-
TGCGCCAGCAGCCAAATCTTAGCCGTTGCAACTAATGAAAAACTGTTTTTT
CASSQILAVATNEKLFF
>TRBJ2-5|16|-|TRBV9|TRBD1
TGTGCCAGCAGCCCAAGGACAGGGACCCCCCAAGAGACCCAGTACTTC
CASSPRTGTPQETQYF
>TRBJ2-2|15|once|TRBV19|TRBD1
TGTGCCAGTAGTATGGCCGACAGGGAGTCCGGGGAGCTGTTTTTT
CASSMADRESGELFF
>TRBJ2-1|18|-|TRBV9|TRBD2
TGTGCCAGCAGCCTCGGACTAGCGGGGGGGCTAAACTACAATGAGCAGTTCTTC
CASSLGLAGGLNYNEQFF
>TRBJ2-7|13|-|TRBV7-2|TRBD1
TGTGCCAGCAGCTTTGACAGGGGCTACGAGCAGTACTTC
CASSFDRGYEQYF
>TRBJ2-2|13|-|TRBV6-1|-
TGTGCCAGCAGTGACAGGGCAACCGGGGAGCTGTTTTTT
CASSDRATGELFF
>TRBJ1-6|13|few|TRBV2|-
TGTGCCAGCAGTGAAGAGGCGGGTTCACCCCTCCACTTT
CASSEEAGSPLHF
>TRBJ2-1|14|-|TRBV27|TRBD1
TGTGCCAGCAGTCGACAGGGGGGGGGTAATGAGCAGTTCTTC
CASSRQGGGNEQFF
>TRBJ1-1|15|-|TRBV9|-
TGTGCCAGCAGCCCCCAGGCAGGGTGGAGCACTGAAGCTTTCTTT
CASSPQAGWSTEAFF
>TRBJ1-2|15|-|TRBV15|-
TGTGCCACCAGCAGAGATAATCGGGGAGGCTATGGCTACACCTTC
CATSRDNRGGYGYTF
>TRBJ1-5|14|-|TRBV27|-
TGTGCCAGCAGTTTAACCTTACTCAGGGGGCCCCAGCATTTT
CASSLTLLRGPQHF
>TRBJ1-5|15|-|TRBV4-3|TRBD1
TGCGCCAGCAGCCATGACAGGGGGAGCAATCAGCCCCAGCATTTT
CASSHDRGSNQPQHF
>TRBJ2-2|14|-|TRBV4-3|-
TGCGCCAGCAGCCAAGAGAGCGGGTCCGGGGAGCTGTTTTTT
CASSQESGSGELFF
>TRBJ2-7|15|once|TRBV4-3|TRBD2
TGCGCCAGCAGCCAAGGACTAGCGGGGGGCTACGAGCAGTACTTC
CASSQGLAGGYEQYF
>TRBJ1-1|11|-|TRBV29-1|-
TGCAGTTGGGGGGGCGGCACTGAAGCTTTCTTT
CSWGGGTEAFF
>TRBJ1-6|11|-|TRBV5-1|-
TGCGCCAGCCAGACAGAGCCGTCCCTCCACTTT
CASQTEPSLHF
>TRBJ1-2|14|-|TRBV9|-
TGTGCCAGCAGCGTAGGGCGGGAAAACGGTGGCTACACCTTC
CASSVGRENGGYTF
>TRBJ1-1|13|-|TRBV2|-
TGTGCCAGGAGAGGACAGTGGGGCACTGAAGCTTTCTTT
CARRGQWGTEAFF
>TRBJ1-2|13|-|TRBV30|TRBD1
TGTGCCTGGTCCGGGACAGGGGATATTGGCTACACCTTC
CAWSGTGDIGYTF
>TRBJ1-6|15|once|TRBV9|TRBD1
TGTGCCAGCAGCGGGACAGGGGGTCCTAATTCACCCCTCCACTTT
CASSGTGGPNSPLHF
>TRBJ2-1|14|-|TRBV10-3|-
TGTGCCATCAGTGAGAGAGCCGAATACAATGAGCAGTTCTTC
CAISERAEYNEQFF
>TRBJ2-7|13|-|TRBV19|TRBD1
TGTGCCAGTAGGAGGACAGGGGTTGACGAGCAGTACTTC
CASRRTGVDEQYF
>TRBJ2-5|17|-|TRBV5-4|TRBD2
TGTGCCAGCAGCTTGTATCCGGGGACTAGCGGAGGAGAGACCCAGTACTTC
CASSLYPGTSGGETQYF
>TRBJ1-5|13|once|TRBV6-1|TRBD1
TGTGCCACCTGTACAGGGGGCAATCAGCCCCAGCATTTT
CATCTGGNQPQHF
>TRBJ1-5|16|-|TRBV4-3|TRBD1
TGCGCCAGCAGCCAAGACGTAGGACAGGGCTATCAGCCCCAGCATTTT
CASSQDVGQGYQPQHF